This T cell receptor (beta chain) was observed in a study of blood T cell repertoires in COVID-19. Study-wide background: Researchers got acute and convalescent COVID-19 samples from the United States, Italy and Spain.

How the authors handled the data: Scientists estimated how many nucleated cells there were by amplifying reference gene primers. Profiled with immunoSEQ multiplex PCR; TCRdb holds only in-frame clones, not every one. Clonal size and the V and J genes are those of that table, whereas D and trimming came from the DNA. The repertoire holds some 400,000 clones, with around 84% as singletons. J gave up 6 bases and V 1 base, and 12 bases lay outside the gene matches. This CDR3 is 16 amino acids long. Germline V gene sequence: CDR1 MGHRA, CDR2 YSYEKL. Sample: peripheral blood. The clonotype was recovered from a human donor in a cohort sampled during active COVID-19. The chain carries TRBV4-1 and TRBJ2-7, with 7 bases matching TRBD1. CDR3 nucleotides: TGCGCCAGCAGCCAAGGGGGCGGCAGGGGGTCGGGCGAGCAGTACTTC. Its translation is CASSQGGGRGSGEQYF.